These 32 T cell receptor beta chains originate from one sample sequenced in a study of Ad26.COV2.S vaccination and SARS-CoV-2 variants. Specified treatment: 15 to 20 received Ad26.COV2.S at low or high dose, single or two shots; about 5 received placebo; per-sample allocation not given. Sampling occurred on day 63 after the first vaccine or placebo injection. Assay used: immunoSEQ multiplex PCR; TCRdb lists only in-frame clones, some missing. The sample includes hundreds of thousands of clones, around 90% of them seen just once. The specimen was peripheral blood, collected in a trial of Ad26.COV2.S vaccine versus placebo. The receptors shown here come from a person aged 18-60 years who received the Ad26.COV2.S COVID-19 vaccine or a placebo.

This rearrangement joins TRBV19 to TRBJ1-5; 9 nucleotides agree with TRBD1. The V and J ends lost 4 bases and 0 bases, in that order; junction bases with no gene match: 4. Germline assignment: CDR1 LNHDA and CDR2 SQIVND (reference sequence). The CDR3 loop spans 16 amino acids. The CDR3 sequence is CASSTDRGYSNQPQHF. The CDR3 nucleotides read TGTGCCAGTAGTACGGACAGGGGATATAGCAATCAGCCCCAGCATTTT.

The rearrangement uses TRBV14 and TRBJ2-7; the match to TRBD1 covers 11 bases. The CDR3 is 15 amino acids. Germline lookup yields CDR1 SGHDN and CDR2 FVKESK. Trimming cost V 3 bases and J 6 bases; bases outside gene matches: 7. The CDR3 DNA follows: TGTGCCAGCAGCCACCTCGGACAGGGGGCGGGCGAGCAGTACTTC. Translating gives CASSHLGQGAGEQYF.

This chain joins TRBV30 and TRBJ2-1; D could derive from TRBD1 or TRBD2 (5 bases each). The V gene's germline CDR1 is GTSNPN and CDR2 SVGIG (reference sequence). V shed 7 bases and J shed 0 bases, with 13 bases lying between them. The CDR3 covers 14 residues. CDR3 coding DNA: TGTGCCTTAACCTCAGGGAGCTCCTACAATGAGCAGTTCTTC. Amino acids: CALTSGSSYNEQFF.

This chain uses TRBV19 with TRBJ2-3; 11 bases fit TRBD1. Trimming removed 4 bases from V and 8 bases from J; junction bases left unmatched: 8. CDR1 and CDR2 from the germline V gene are LNHDA and SQIVND (reference sequence). The CDR3 runs 15 residues. CDR3 nucleotide sequence: TGTGCCAGTAGTAGGGGACAGGGGGTAGGGGGTACGCAGTATTTT. This encodes CASSRGQGVGGTQYF.

The chain employs TRBV6-5 and TRBJ1-2; 8 bases map to TRBD1. Germline V lookup: CDR1 MNHEY, CDR2 SVGAGI. The V segment lost 5 bases and the J segment 8 bases; nucleotides outside the gene matches: 4. The CDR3 has 12 amino acids. The CDR3, as DNA: TGTGCCAGCAGTCCAGGGGGCGGCGGCTACACCTTC. Its translation is CASSPGGGGYTF.

The rearrangement uses TRBV3-1 (or the pseudogene TRBV3-2) and TRBJ1-5; no firm D call. This CDR3 is built from 15 residues. Trimming stripped 0 bases from V and 4 bases from J, with 10 bases between. In germline, CDR1 is LGHDT, CDR2 YNNKEL (reference sequence). The CDR3 sequence: CASSQDWQANQPQHF. The CDR3 DNA is TGTGCCAGCAGCCAAGACTGGCAGGCTAATCAGCCCCAGCATTTT.

The chain links TRBV5-4 to TRBJ2-2, with TRBD2 matching 10 bases. The V gene's germline CDR1 is SGHNT and CDR2 YYREEE (reference sequence). The J segment lost 7 bases and the V segment lost 4 bases, leaving 16 bases of the junction unmatched. The length of the CDR3 is 18 residues. The CDR3 region is CASSHYLAKRGGIGELFF. CDR3 DNA: TGTGCCAGCAGCCATTACCTGGCAAAGCGGGGGGGGATCGGGGAGCTGTTTTTT.

The rearrangement uses TRBV2 and TRBJ1-2; 11 bases are a match to TRBD1. The CDR3 length is 14 residues. Trimming removed 7 bases from V and 9 bases from J; junction bases left unmatched: 10. Germline values: CDR1 SNHLY, CDR2 FYNNEI. This CDR3 is CASTQDRGRTSYTF. The CDR3 coding sequence is TGTGCCAGCACTCAGGACAGGGGGCGGACAAGCTACACCTTC.

V and J are TRBV3-1 (or the pseudogene TRBV3-2) and TRBJ2-7; 11 bases agree with TRBD1. The CDR3 contains 15 residues. Trimming took 4 bases from V and 0 from J; bases not matched to a gene: 2. The V gene's germline CDR1 is LGHDT and CDR2 YNNKEL (reference sequence). CDR3 nucleotide sequence: TGTGCCAGCAGCCCCGGGACAGGGGGCTCCTACGAGCAGTACTTC. It yields the protein CASSPGTGGSYEQYF.

The chain is built from TRBV9 and TRBJ1-1; D not resolved. The V gene lost 2 bases and the J gene lost 3 bases, with 14 bases spanning the gap. This CDR3 is built from 15 residues. Germline V gives CDR1 SGDLS, CDR2 YYNGEE. The CDR3 loop reads CASSVNWGSDTEAFF. The CDR3 DNA sequence: TGTGCCAGCAGCGTTAATTGGGGAAGTGACACTGAAGCTTTCTTT.

A few counts support this clone. V gene TRBV13 combines with J gene TRBJ1-2; a possible D gene is TRBD1 (5 bases). This CDR3 has 17 residues. Germline V CDR1 and CDR2: PRHDT, FYEKMQ (reference sequence). V lost 6 bases and J 4 bases, leaving 24 bases between the germline ends. The CDR3 bases are TGTGCCAGCAGGCACAAAGGCTCAGGGTCTGAAGGCTATGGCTACACCTTC. This codes for CASRHKGSGSEGYGYTF.

This clone occurred a few times. This chain connects TRBV19 to TRBJ1-6; 7 nucleotides align to TRBD1. The germline V gene encodes CDR1 LNHDA and CDR2 SQIVND (reference sequence). This CDR3 is built from 15 residues. V gave up 5 bases and J gave up 0 bases; unmatched junction bases: 1. In nucleotides, the CDR3 is TGTGCCAGTAGTCCAGGGGGCTCCTATAATTCACCCCTCCACTTT. Its translation: CASSPGGSYNSPLHF.

Turning to this clone: This specimen includes other DNA sequences encoding the same CDR3. This chain connects TRBV7-3 to TRBJ1-1; 8 bases map to TRBD1. CDR1 is SGHTA, CDR2 FQGTGA, per germline. V lost 0 bases and J lost 1; bases outside the gene matches: 1. There are 15 residues in the CDR3. As DNA, the CDR3 is TGTGCCAGCAGCTTAACGGGGACAGGGAACACTGAAGCTTTCTTT. Amino acid sequence: CASSLTGTGNTEAFF.

The V call is TRBV7-6, the J call TRBJ2-2; TRBD1 matches at 8 bases. V shed 5 bases, J shed 7 bases, and the junction held 6 bases outside the gene matches. The CDR3 runs to 14 residues. In germline, CDR1 is SGHVS, CDR2 FNYEAQ. CDR3 sequence reads: CASSPGTGLGELFF. CDR3 in DNA: TGTGCCAGCAGCCCCGGGACAGGTCTCGGGGAGCTGTTTTTT. The full variable domain, completed using reference TRBV7-6 and TRBJ2-2, is GAGVSQSPRYKVTKRGQDVALRCDPISGHVSLYWYRQALGQGPEFLTYFNYEAQQDKSGLPNDRFSAERPEGSISTLTIQRTEQRDSAMYRCASSPGTGLGELFFGEGSRLTVL.

This clone was seen just once. The V gene is TRBV5-1, the J gene TRBJ2-7; 9 nucleotides agree with TRBD1. Germline V gene sequence: CDR1 SGHRS, CDR2 YFSETQ. This CDR3 comprises 15 residues. V lost 0 bases, J lost 2 bases, and 3 bases stayed unmatched. In DNA form, the CDR3 reads TGCGCCAGCAGCTTGGGGACAGGGGTCCCCTACGAGCAGTACTTC. It yields the protein CASSLGTGVPYEQYF.

This clone was detected only a few times. The chain has TRBV27 and TRBJ1-6; D remains unclear. CDR3 size: 13 residues. V shed 5 bases and J shed 13 bases, with 15 bases lying between them. Germline loops: CDR1 MNHEY, CDR2 SMNVEV (reference sequence). CDR3 loop: CASSPVEDPPLHF. The CDR3 nucleotides read TGTGCCAGCAGTCCAGTAGAGGATCCGCCCCTCCACTTT.

This clone has more than one count but fewer than ten. The J gene is TRBJ1-1, the V gene TRBV27; 7 bases match TRBD1. The J segment lost 2 bases and the V segment lost 2 bases, leaving 5 bases of the junction unmatched. The CDR3 length is 15 residues. CDR1 is MNHEY and CDR2 is SMNVEV in the germline V gene (reference sequence). The DNA of the CDR3 is TGTGCCAGCAGTTTACCCCCAGGGGGAAACACTGAAGCTTTCTTT. Translated: CASSLPPGGNTEAFF.

This chain connects TRBV12-3 or TRBV12-4 to TRBJ2-5, with no clear D. V was cut by 1 base and J by 7 bases, with 10 bases left in between. CDR3 size: 13 residues. The CDR3 region has the DNA TGTGCCAGCAGTTTAGGCGACCCCGGGACCCAGTACTTC. It specifies CASSLGDPGTQYF.

This clone has only a few counts. The chain links TRBV6-6 to TRBJ1-1; D is undetermined. The germline CDR1 and CDR2 sequences are MNHNY and SVGAGI (reference sequence). V was trimmed by 8 bases and J by 1 base, leaving 11 bases between them. This CDR3 region has 13 residues. Here the CDR3 reads CASQDRSNTEAFF. The CDR3 DNA sequence: TGTGCCAGCCAAGACCGCTCGAACACTGAAGCTTTCTTT.

This sequence joins TRBV7-9 and TRBJ2-3; D ambiguous. Germline CDR1 SEHNR, CDR2 FQNEAQ (reference sequence). The CDR3 spans 14 residues. Trimming removed 6 bases from V and 0 bases from J, with 10 bases in between. The CDR3 DNA sequence: TGTGCCAGCAGTCCAGCCGCTAGCACAGATACGCAGTATTTT. Translating gives CASSPAASTDTQYF.

The J gene is TRBJ1-2, the V gene TRBV4-2, with D perhaps TRBD1 (6 bases). The CDR3 has 15 amino acids. CDR1 LGHNA and CDR2 YNFKEQ come from the germline V gene. With 4 bases removed from V and 5 bases from J, the gap between germline ends came to 17 bases. The CDR3 bases are TGTGCCAGCAGCCGAACTGCAGGGGAGGGATATGGCTACACCTTC. This gives the protein CASSRTAGEGYGYTF.

CDR3 DNA: TGTGCCAGCAGTGAATATCCCGACACCATATATTTT. Protein product: CASSEYPDTIYF. This chain joins TRBV25-1 and TRBJ1-3; D unclear. The CDR3 runs 12 residues. Germline V lookup: CDR1 MGHDK, CDR2 SYGVNS. The V end was cut by 0 bases, the J end by 8 bases, with 5 bases between.

The gene calls are TRBV5-1 and TRBJ2-7; maybe TRBD2 (6 bases). In germline, CDR1 is SGHRS, CDR2 YFSETQ. Trimming cost V 3 bases and J 5 bases, with 15 bases left between them. The CDR3 loop spans 14 amino acids. This chain's CDR3 is CASSSLGGAHEQYF. Written as DNA, the CDR3 is TGCGCCAGCAGCTCCCTAGGAGGGGCCCACGAGCAGTACTTC.

This chain connects TRBV5-6 to TRBJ2-4; D is undetermined. CDR3 length: 16 amino acids. Germline CDR1 and CDR2: SGHDT and YYEEEE. Trimming stripped 3 bases from V and 8 bases from J, with 21 bases between. The CDR3 sequence is CASSYSSGWVRDIQYF. In DNA, the CDR3 is TGTGCCAGCAGCTATTCCTCTGGGTGGGTAAGGGACATTCAGTACTTC.

This rearrangement joins TRBV27 to TRBJ2-1, with 10 positions matching TRBD2. V dropped 3 bases and J dropped 6; count of bases not matched to a gene: 11. The CDR3 has 17 residues. CDR1 is MNHEY, CDR2 SMNVEV, per germline (reference sequence). The CDR3 sequence is CASSFLQISGGANEQFF. The CDR3 coding sequence is TGTGCCAGCAGTTTCTTGCAGATAAGCGGGGGGGCCAATGAGCAGTTCTTC.

The chain recombines TRBV6-2 or TRBV6-3 with TRBJ2-7; 7 bases map to TRBD2. Germline assignment: CDR1 MNHEY and CDR2 SVGEGT. The CDR3 loop spans 16 amino acids. The V segment lost 6 bases and the J segment 4 bases; nucleotides outside the gene matches: 15. The CDR3 reads CASSASGAGRGYEQYF. CDR3 bases: TGTGCCAGCAGCGCAAGCGGGGCAGGCCGAGGGTACGAGCAGTACTTC.

This rearrangement joins TRBV12-3 or TRBV12-4 to TRBJ1-5; D is uncertain. V shed 4 bases and J shed 10 bases, with 14 bases lying between them. The CDR3 runs 13 residues. For the CDR3, the DNA is TGTGCCAGCAGTTCTACCCCTGCGCGTCCCCAGCATTTT. It encodes CASSSTPARPQHF.

This clone appeared a few times. The V call is TRBV6-5, the J call TRBJ1-3; D is perhaps TRBD1 (6 bases). The V and J ends lost 7 bases and 3 bases respectively, with 13 bases between them. Germline CDR1 is MNHEY and CDR2 is SVGAGI. The CDR3 is made up of 14 amino acids. The CDR3 reads CASTRGGFGNTIYF. The CDR3 DNA reads as TGTGCCAGCACCCGAGGGGGGTTTGGAAACACCATATATTTT.

In its sample, this clone was seen once. V gene TRBV3-1 (or the pseudogene TRBV3-2) combines with J gene TRBJ2-1, with TRBD2 as a possible D gene (6 bases). This CDR3 has 14 amino acids. V lost 0 bases and J lost 12, with 15 bases in between. Germline V gene lookup returns CDR1 LGHDT and CDR2 YNNKEL (reference sequence). The CDR3 reads CASSQEGGRRGQFF. CDR3 nucleotides: TGTGCCAGCAGCCAAGAAGGAGGGAGGCGGGGGCAGTTCTTC.

The DNA of the CDR3 is TGTGCCAGCAGCTTAGGCCCCGAGACAGGGGGTCACAATGAGCAGTTCTTC. Translating gives CASSLGPETGGHNEQFF. V usage is TRBV7-9 and J usage is TRBJ2-1, with 9 nucleotides matching TRBD1. Per the germline V gene, CDR1 is SEHNR and CDR2 is FQNEAQ (reference sequence). Trimming removed 1 base from V and 5 bases from J; junction bases left unmatched: 9. CDR3 length: 17 residues. Filled out from reference TRBV7-9 and TRBJ2-1, the complete variable domain reads DTGVSQNPRHKITKRGQNVTFRCDPISEHNRLYWYRQTLGQGPEFLTYFQNEAQLEKSRLLSDRFSAERPKGSFSTLEIQRTEQGDSAMYLCASSLGPETGGHNEQFFGPGTRLTVL.

The chain links TRBV25-1 to TRBJ1-2; TRBD1 might be the D (6 bases). Germline V CDR1 and CDR2: MGHDK, SYGVNS. V was clipped by 2 bases and J by 8 bases, with 12 bases between them. CDR3 length: 13 residues. Written as DNA, the CDR3 is TGTGCCAGCAGTGAAGCAGGGGAAGGAGGCTACACCTTC. Encoded protein: CASSEAGEGGYTF.

The V gene is TRBV7-9, the J gene TRBJ1-5; 9 bases match TRBD1. The CDR3 covers 12 residues. Germline CDR1 reads SEHNR; CDR2 reads FQNEAQ (reference sequence). V shed 8 bases, J shed 7 bases, and the junction held 3 bases outside the gene matches. This chain's CDR3 is CASGTGNQPQHF. The CDR3 region has the DNA TGTGCCAGCGGGACAGGGAACCAGCCCCAGCATTTT.